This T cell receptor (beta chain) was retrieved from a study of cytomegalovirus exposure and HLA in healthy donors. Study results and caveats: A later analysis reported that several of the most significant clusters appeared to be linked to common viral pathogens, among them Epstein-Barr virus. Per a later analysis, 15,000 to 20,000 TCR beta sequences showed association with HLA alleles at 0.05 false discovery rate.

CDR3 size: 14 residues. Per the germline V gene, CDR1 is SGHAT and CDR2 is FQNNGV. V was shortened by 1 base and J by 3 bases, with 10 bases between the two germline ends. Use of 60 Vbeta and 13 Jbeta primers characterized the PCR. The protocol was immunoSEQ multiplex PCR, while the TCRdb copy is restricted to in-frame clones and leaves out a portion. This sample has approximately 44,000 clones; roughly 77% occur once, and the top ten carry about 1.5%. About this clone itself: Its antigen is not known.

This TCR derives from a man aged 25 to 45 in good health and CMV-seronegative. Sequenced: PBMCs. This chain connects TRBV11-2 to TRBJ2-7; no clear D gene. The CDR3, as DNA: TGTGCCAGCAGCTTAGGCGGAACTGACTACGAGCAGTACTTC. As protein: CASSLGGTDYEQYF.